This T cell receptor beta chain was identified during a study of CD8 T cells in ankylosing spondylitis. This CDR3 spans 14 amino acids. V lost 1 base and J lost 5, with 12 bases in between. CDR1 SGHVS and CDR2 FQNEAQ come from the germline V gene. TCRdb independently ran MiXCR on the 5' RACE reads; one entry per CDR3 protein. The table records about 500,000 distinct CDR3 sequences, roughly an eighth of them present only once. This clonotype was seen a few times. Its antigen is not known. Study observations and caveats: Characteristic, it appeared, of ankylosing spondylitis blood was a TCR beta motif of roughly eight highly homologous variants. Reactive arthritis synovial fluid and blood previously showed some of these motif variants.

Sequencing was performed on blood, either unsorted or a sorted T cell fraction (not recorded which). This chain uses TRBV7-8 with TRBJ2-7; the D is unclear. The origin of this receptor is a male donor with ankylosing spondylitis. CDR3 in amino acids: CASSLVAGDDEQYF. The CDR3 DNA is TGTGCCAGCAGCTTAGTGGCAGGAGACGACGAGCAGTACTTC. The full variable domain, completed using reference TRBV7-8 and TRBJ2-7, is GAGVSQSPRYKVAKRGQDVALRCDPISGHVSLFWYQQALGQGPEFLTYFQNEAQLDKSGLPSDRFFAERPEGSVSTLKIQRTQQEDSAVYLCASSLVAGDDEQYFGPGTRLTVT.